This is a list of T cell receptor beta chains from one sample in a study of shared clonotypes between healthy human individuals. Clones were read by immunoSEQ multiplex PCR, and TCRdb kept only the in-frame ones, dropping some. The table records 2,100,000 or so clones, around 95% of them present only once. Input material: naive CD4+ T cells sorted from blood. Receptor source: a man aged 18 to 29 in good health. Each CDR3 is given with its conserved first and last residue. D genes are given only for firm matches. Size is stated for part of the rows, as once, few or many counts, or as a class when the clone is expanded.

abundance	d_gene	j_gene	v_gene	len	CDR3nt	CDR3aa
-	-	TRBJ1-1	TRBV7-6	14	TGTGCCAGCTCCCCCGGGGATTCAGGGACTGAAGCTTTCTTT	CASSPGDSGTEAFF
-	TRBD2	TRBJ2-3	TRBV12-5	17	TGTGCTAGTGGTTTGCCTCGAGCGGGAGGGCCAGCAGATACGCAGTATTTT	CASGLPRAGGPADTQYF
-	-	TRBJ2-3	TRBV6-5	13	TGTGCCAGCTTGGGCAGGGCCACAGATACGCAGTATTTT	CASLGRATDTQYF
-	-	TRBJ2-6	TRBV6-5	15	TGTGCCAGCAGACCGTCATCCGCTGGGGCCAACGTCCTGACTTTC	CASRPSSAGANVLTF
-	-	TRBJ2-2	TRBV19	13	TGTGCCAGTACCTCGGATTGGACCGGGGAGCTGTTTTTT	CASTSDWTGELFF
once	TRBD1	TRBJ2-5	TRBV6-5	16	TGTGCCAGCAGTTACGCCGCGACAGGGGTCGGGGAGACCCAGTACTTC	CASSYAATGVGETQYF
-	-	TRBJ2-3	TRBV6-1	15	TGTGCCAGCAGTACCCGGACTGGACTCGCGGATACGCAGTATTTT	CASSTRTGLADTQYF
few	TRBD2	TRBJ2-1	TRBV13	15	TGTGCCAGCAGCCGCTCTTCGGGAGGGGTAAATGAGCAGTTCTTC	CASSRSSGGVNEQFF
-	-	TRBJ2-7	TRBV5-1	13	TGCGCCAGCAGCCGGGGTGACTCCTACGAGCAGTACTTC	CASSRGDSYEQYF
-	-	TRBJ2-6	TRBV28	18	TGTGCCAGCAGACCGACCCCCGGACGGTACTCTGGGGCCAACGTCCTGACTTTC	CASRPTPGRYSGANVLTF
-	TRBD2	TRBJ2-3	TRBV2	14	TGTGCCAGCAGTGTTGCGGGAGGAACAGATACGCAGTATTTT	CASSVAGGTDTQYF
-	TRBD2	TRBJ2-7	TRBV4-1	19	TGCGCCAGCAGCCAAGAAGGCGGGAGGGCAGATTCGGGCTCCTACGAGCAGTACTTC	CASSQEGGRADSGSYEQYF
-	-	TRBJ2-2	TRBV4-1	16	TGCGCCAGCAGCCAAGATAGGCTAGCAAACACCGGGGAGCTGTTTTTT	CASSQDRLANTGELFF
-	TRBD1	TRBJ2-5	TRBV5-1	14	TGCGCCAGCAGCGTAGGGACAGGGAAAGAGACCCAGTACTTC	CASSVGTGKETQYF
-	-	TRBJ1-1	TRBV20-1	8	TGCAGTGCCACAGAAGCTTTCTTT	CSATEAFF
-	-	TRBJ2-4	TRBV7-9	16	TGTGCCAGCAGCTTTTCGGGGAGCGCCGCCGGAAACATTCAGTACTTC	CASSFSGSAAGNIQYF
-	TRBD1	TRBJ2-5	TRBV30	14	TGTGCCTGGAGTATTTACAGGGGCAGGCAGACCCAGTACTTC	CAWSIYRGRQTQYF
-	TRBD2	TRBJ2-7	TRBV18	15	TGTGCCAGCTCACGGACTAGCGGGAGAGGTTACGAGCAGTACTTC	CASSRTSGRGYEQYF
-	TRBD1	TRBJ2-2	TRBV9	16	TGTGCCAGCAGCGTGACAGGGGGCCAGGGCACCGGGGAGCTGTTTTTT	CASSVTGGQGTGELFF
-	TRBD1	TRBJ1-5	TRBV10-3	16	TGTGCCATCAGTGAGCCAGACAGGGGTTACAATCAGCCCCAGCATTTT	CAISEPDRGYNQPQHF
-	TRBD1	TRBJ2-1	TRBV6-6	14	TGTGCCAGCAGGAGGGGACAGATATACAATGAGCAGTTCTTC	CASRRGQIYNEQFF
-	TRBD2	TRBJ2-1	TRBV5-4	15	TGTGCCAGCAGCTCTCTGGCGGGAGGGGGGAATGAGCAGTTCTTC	CASSSLAGGGNEQFF
few	-	TRBJ1-1	TRBV5-1	13	TGCGCCAGCAGCATACAGGAGAACACTGAAGCTTTCTTT	CASSIQENTEAFF
-	-	TRBJ2-7	TRBV10-2	14	TGCGCCAGCAGTGAAGGAGGAGGTCTCGACGAGCAGTACTTC	CASSEGGGLDEQYF
-	-	TRBJ1-2	TRBV6-5	12	TGTGCCAGCAGCCGGGACGGTTATTCGTACACCTTC	CASSRDGYSYTF
-	TRBD2	TRBJ2-1	TRBV6-5	15	TGTGCCAGCATCCCTAGCGGGAAGCCCTACAATGAGCAGTTCTTC	CASIPSGKPYNEQFF
-	TRBD2	TRBJ2-7	TRBV6-5	15	TGTGCCAGCAGTTACTCGGTAGCGGGGGTAAGAGAGCAGTACTTC	CASSYSVAGVREQYF
-	-	TRBJ1-2	TRBV18	16	TGTGCCAGCTCACCAGGGCCTAAGGGAGTAGACTCTGGCTACACCTTC	CASSPGPKGVDSGYTF
-	TRBD1	TRBJ1-5	TRBV30	14	TGTGCCTGGACATCTCAGGGGGCGAATCAGCCCCAGCATTTT	CAWTSQGANQPQHF
-	-	TRBJ2-7	TRBV10-1	18	TGCGCCAGCAGTGATCTTCTCCTTGGGGGGACAGTTCTCTACGAGCAGTACTTC	CASSDLLLGGTVLYEQYF
-	-	TRBJ1-5	TRBV2	15	TGTGCCAGCAGTGAGAACCGTAAGAGCAATCAGCCCCAGCATTTT	CASSENRKSNQPQHF
-	-	TRBJ2-2	TRBV14	13	TGTGCCAGCAGCCGACAGTTCACCGGGGAGCTGTTTTTT	CASSRQFTGELFF